Below, 20 T cell receptor beta chains from the same sample are listed, as sequenced in a study of shared clonotypes between healthy human individuals. Clones were read by immunoSEQ multiplex PCR, and TCRdb kept only the in-frame ones, dropping some. The sample yields around 990,000 clones, 70% to 85% seen once. The material sequenced was memory CD4+ T cells from PBMCs. Subset meaning: CD45RA-negative fraction. These receptors all stem from a man younger than 35 in good health. Some clones in this sample may be carry-over from other donors' samples.

The chain combines TRBV14 with TRBJ1-3; 8 nucleotides agree with TRBD1. Trimming at V came to 3 bases and at J to 3 bases, leaving 4 bases not matched to a gene. The CDR3 is made up of 15 amino acids. CDR1 SGHDN and CDR2 FVKESK come from the germline V gene. CDR3 region: CASSQSRGHGNTIYF. The CDR3 coding sequence is TGTGCCAGCAGCCAGTCCAGGGGGCATGGAAACACCATATATTTT.

V is TRBV2 and J is TRBJ2-5, with 9 bases fitting TRBD1. This CDR3 has 17 amino acids. The germline gives CDR1 SNHLY, CDR2 FYNNEI. The ends lost 8 bases at V and 5 bases at J; junction bases unmatched: 18. The CDR3 DNA reads TGTGCCAGCGGGGCCGGGACAGGGATCGTTGGAGGGGAGACCCAGTACTTC. Protein: CASGAGTGIVGGETQYF.

This chain links TRBV27 with TRBJ1-5; a weak D match, TRBD1 (5 bases). The CDR3 is 17 residues long. V was trimmed by 6 bases and J by 1 base, leaving 19 bases between them. Germline-derived CDR1 and CDR2 are MNHEY and SMNVEV (reference sequence). CDR3 in DNA: TGTGCCAGCAGACGATCGTGGGGGGAGAGGAGCAATCAGCCCCAGCATTTT. Amino acid sequence: CASRRSWGERSNQPQHF.

The chain recombines TRBV7-2 with TRBJ2-1; 10 bases match TRBD1. Germline V gene data show CDR1 as SGHTA and CDR2 as FQGNSA. J was trimmed by 3 bases and V by 5 bases; bases with no gene match: 16. The CDR3 loop spans 19 amino acids. CDR3 nucleotides: TGTGCCAGCAGCCGACGGACAGGGGGAGCGCTAGCGGTCTACAATGAGCAGTTCTTC. Residues: CASSRRTGGALAVYNEQFF.

This sequence joins TRBV6-6 and TRBJ2-7; TRBD2 matches 9 bases. CDR3 length: 16 amino acids. V shed 6 bases, J shed 2 bases, and the junction held 11 bases outside the gene matches. Germline V gives CDR1 MNHNY, CDR2 SVGAGI (reference sequence). DNA for the CDR3: TGTGCCAGCAGCTCTAGCTCCGGGACTAGCCCCTACGAGCAGTACTTC. This sequence encodes CASSSSSGTSPYEQYF.

The chain carries TRBV5-1 and TRBJ2-1, with 8 bases fitting TRBD2. CDR1 and CDR2 from the germline V gene are SGHRS and YFSETQ. This CDR3 has 14 residues. V dropped 4 bases and J dropped 7; count of bases not matched to a gene: 7. The CDR3 DNA is TGCGCCAGCAGCAGGGCGGGAGGTATGAATGAGCAGTTCTTC. Translating gives CASSRAGGMNEQFF. Complete variable domain (other parts from reference TRBV5-1 and TRBJ2-1): KAGVTQTPRYLIKTRGQQVTLSCSPISGHRSVSWYQQTPGQGLQFLFEYFSETQRNKGNFPGRFSGRQFSNSRSEMNVSTLELGDSALYLCASSRAGGMNEQFFGPGTRLTVL.

The V call is TRBV18, the J call TRBJ2-5; D might be TRBD2 (6 bases). This CDR3 is 18 amino acids long. Germline CDR1 is KGHSH and CDR2 is LQKENI. Deletions cut 3 bases from V and 2 bases from J, with 22 bases between. CDR3 region: CASSPRGRAAAYQETQYF. In DNA, the CDR3 is TGTGCCAGCTCACCGCGGGGTCGGGCTGCTGCGTATCAAGAGACCCAGTACTTC.

The V and J genes are TRBV28 and TRBJ2-3; D gene unclear. V was shortened by 3 bases and J by 9 bases, with 7 bases between the two germline ends. The CDR3 totals 11 residues. Germline CDR1 reads MDHEN; CDR2 reads SYDVKM. The CDR3 sequence: CASSFLRTQYF. DNA for the CDR3: TGTGCCAGCAGTTTTTTAAGGACGCAGTATTTT.

This rearrangement joins TRBV6-5 to TRBJ1-1; D is uncertain. The V and J ends lost 6 bases and 12 bases respectively, with 14 bases between them. The germline V gene has CDR1 MNHEY and CDR2 SVGAGI. This CDR3 spans 11 amino acids. DNA for the CDR3: TGTGCCAGCAGGGTAACAAGCGAAACTTTCTTT. It yields the protein CASRVTSETFF.

The genes are TRBV6-6 and TRBJ2-7, with 10 bases lining up with TRBD2. Per the germline V gene, CDR1 is MNHNY and CDR2 is SVGAGI (reference sequence). V trimming: 2 bases; J trimming: 3 bases; junction bases outside the gene matches: 4. The CDR3 spans 15 residues. For the CDR3, the DNA is TGTGCCAGCAGTTACGGGCCTAGCGGGAGCTACGAGCAGTACTTC. Amino acid sequence: CASSYGPSGSYEQYF.

The chain uses TRBV28 and TRBJ2-1; 9 nucleotides agree with TRBD2. Germline lookup yields CDR1 MDHEN and CDR2 SYDVKM. This CDR3 spans 15 amino acids. V lost 1 base and J lost 4; bases outside the gene matches: 2. CDR3 DNA: TGTGCCAGCAGTTTATTTGCGGGAGGGTACAATGAGCAGTTCTTC. Encoded protein: CASSLFAGGYNEQFF.

This rearrangement joins TRBV5-1 to TRBJ2-7, with a tentative D call TRBD1 (5 bases). Germline V gene data show CDR1 as SGHRS and CDR2 as YFSETQ. The CDR3 has 13 amino acids. Trimming shortened V by 5 bases and J by 5 bases, and 14 bases separated the two germline ends. Here the CDR3 DNA reads TGCGCCAGCAGTCTGTCGACAGCCAACGAGCAGTACTTC. This codes for CASSLSTANEQYF.

The chain recombines TRBV5-4 with TRBJ2-5; 9 nucleotides line up with TRBD2. V dropped 2 bases and J dropped 5; count of bases not matched to a gene: 7. CDR3 length: 15 residues. The germline V gene encodes CDR1 SGHNT and CDR2 YYREEE (reference sequence). The CDR3 reads CASSFLSSGAETQYF. The CDR3 DNA follows: TGTGCCAGCAGCTTTTTATCTAGCGGGGCTGAGACCCAGTACTTC. Full variable domain (missing parts from reference TRBV5-4 and TRBJ2-5): ETGVTQSPTHLIKTRGQQVTLRCSSQSGHNTVSWYQQALGQGPQFIFQYYREEENGRGNFPPRFSGLQFPNYSSELNVNALELDDSALYLCASSFLSSGAETQYFGPGTRLLVL.

The chain has TRBV4-2 and TRBJ1-1, with D possibly matching TRBD1 (5 bases). V was clipped by 2 bases and J by 0 bases, with 10 bases between them. The CDR3 loop spans 15 amino acids. The germline V gene encodes CDR1 LGHNA and CDR2 YNFKEQ. The CDR3 DNA reads as TGTGCCAGCAGCCAAACCGGGACGGTGAACACTGAAGCTTTCTTT. This translates into CASSQTGTVNTEAFF.

This chain uses TRBV11-1 with TRBJ1-2; TRBD1 matches 7 bases. The V and J ends lost 1 base and 7 bases, in that order; junction bases with no gene match: 9. The CDR3 is 15 residues long. Germline V gene sequence: CDR1 SGHAT, CDR2 FQDESV (reference sequence). The CDR3 reads CASSLVTSGTAGYTF. CDR3 coding DNA: TGTGCCAGCAGCTTAGTTACTTCCGGGACAGCTGGCTACACCTTC.

V usage is TRBV28 and J usage is TRBJ2-7; the D gene is possibly TRBD1 (6 bases). V was cut by 5 bases and J by 2 bases, with 19 bases left in between. The CDR3 length is 16 residues. Germline V gene lookup returns CDR1 MDHEN and CDR2 SYDVKM. The CDR3 DNA is TGTGCCAGCAGTCCCCATTACAGGGAACCCCCCTACGAGCAGTACTTC. It translates to CASSPHYREPPYEQYF.

This clone was observed a single time. The rearrangement joins TRBV15 to TRBJ2-2; D is ambiguous. Germline V gene lookup returns CDR1 LNHNV and CDR2 YYDKDF (reference sequence). CDR3 length: 18 amino acids. Between the trimmed V and J ends, which lost 1 base and 0 bases, there was a span of 15 bases. The DNA of the CDR3 is TGTGCCACCAGCAGAGCTGGTGGAGCCCCTACGAACACCGGGGAGCTGTTTTTT. Its translation: CATSRAGGAPTNTGELFF.

There are a few counts of this clone. The chain couples TRBV28 to TRBJ2-7; 9 nucleotides align to TRBD1. CDR1 is MDHEN, CDR2 SYDVKM, per germline. This CDR3 is 22 amino acids long. Trimming removed 2 bases from V and 7 bases from J; junction bases left unmatched: 30. CDR3: CASSLRGGQGGAGQPSTGEQYF. For the CDR3, the DNA is TGTGCCAGCAGTTTACGAGGGGGACAGGGAGGAGCGGGACAACCTTCCACGGGGGAGCAGTACTTC.

In this sample, this clone turned up a few times. The chain combines TRBV5-4 with TRBJ2-3, with TRBD1 as a possible D gene (5 bases). Trimming took off 0 bases at V and 1 base at J, with 9 bases between the two ends. CDR1 and CDR2 (germline): SGHNT, YYREEE (reference sequence). The length of the CDR3 is 15 residues. This CDR3 is CASSLGGDRTDTQYF. Here the CDR3 DNA reads TGTGCCAGCAGCTTGGGGGGCGATCGCACAGATACGCAGTATTTT.

This clone was detected a few times. The V call is TRBV29-1, the J call TRBJ2-3, with 7 bases fitting TRBD1. Germline V gives CDR1 SQVTM, CDR2 ANQGSEA. CDR3 length: 13 residues. Losses at the gene ends were 4 bases for V and 6 bases for J; bases not matched to a gene: 7. The CDR3 DNA reads as TGCAGCGTTGCTACAGGGGTAGTGGATACGCAGTATTTT. Encoded protein: CSVATGVVDTQYF.